These 17 T cell receptor beta chains share one sample of origin, sequenced in a study of PD-1 blockade in classical Hodgkin lymphoma. TCRdb keeps only in-frame clones here, not all; method: immunoSEQ multiplex PCR. Of around 96,000 clones in the sample, approximately 88% were seen once. Every one of the patients relapsed after autologous stem cell transplantation (brentuximab vedotin exposure was variable). This material consisted of peripheral blood mononuclear cells (PBMCs), taken at baseline. These receptors were taken from a human donor with classical Hodgkin lymphoma.

This clone was counted between two and nine times. The rearrangement uses TRBV10-3 and TRBJ1-5, with TRBD1 identical over 12 bases. V was pared by 9 bases and J by 7 bases, with 16 bases of the junction left unmatched. Germline V gives CDR1 ENHRY, CDR2 SYGVKD. CDR3 length: 17 amino acids. Here the CDR3 reads CAIAAGTGGPGGQPQHF. The CDR3 DNA follows: TGTGCCATTGCCGCCGGGACAGGGGGCCCGGGGGGACAGCCCCAGCATTTT.

The chain recombines TRBV5-1 with TRBJ2-5; TRBD2 matches 8 bases. The J call may be wrong; the DNA end is better matched by TRBJ2-7. This CDR3 contains 13 residues. From germline, CDR1 is SGHRS and CDR2 YFSETQ. For the CDR3, the DNA is TGCGCCAGCACCTTAGCGGGAACCTACGAGCAGTACTTC. This gives the protein CASTLAGTYEQYF.

This clone was detected once. V gene TRBV7-8 combines with J gene TRBJ1-1; D gene uncertain. Germline CDR1 SGHVS, CDR2 FQNEAQ. This CDR3 comprises 11 residues. The V end was cut by 4 bases, the J end by 11 bases, with 11 bases between. The CDR3 nucleotides read TGTGCCAGCAGCTCCGGGCCAGGCGCTTTCTTT. Protein: CASSSGPGAFF. Drawing the rest from reference TRBV7-8 and TRBJ1-1, the complete variable domain is GAGVSQSPRYKVAKRGQDVALRCDPISGHVSLFWYQQALGQGPEFLTYFQNEAQLDKSGLPSDRFFAERPEGSVSTLKIQRTQQEDSAVYLCASSSGPGAFFGQGTRLTVV.

There are a few counts of this clone. CDR3 sequence reads: CASSLAGQTYEQYF. CDR3 nucleotide sequence: TGCGCCAGCAGCTTGGCGGGACAGACCTACGAGCAGTACTTC. V gene TRBV5-1 combines with J gene TRBJ2-7; 7 nucleotides line up with TRBD1. The germline gives CDR1 SGHRS, CDR2 YFSETQ. This CDR3 is built from 14 residues. With 0 bases clipped from V and 2 bases from J, the junction kept 2 bases outside the gene matches. Filled out from reference TRBV5-1 and TRBJ2-7, the complete variable domain reads KAGVTQTPRYLIKTRGQQVTLSCSPISGHRSVSWYQQTPGQGLQFLFEYFSETQRNKGNFPGRFSGRQFSNSRSEMNVSTLELGDSALYLCASSLAGQTYEQYFGPGTRLTVT.

J is TRBJ2-3 and V is TRBV4-3; 8 bases match TRBD2. Germline CDR1 is LGHNA and CDR2 is YSLEER. The CDR3 covers 17 residues. Trimming at V came to 1 base and at J to 0 bases, leaving 6 bases not matched to a gene. The CDR3 spells CASSQGGSSGSTDTQYF. The DNA of the CDR3 is TGCGCCAGCAGCCAAGGGGGATCTAGCGGGAGCACAGATACGCAGTATTTT.

The chain recombines TRBV7-2 with TRBJ1-4; D is unclear. The germline V and J ends were trimmed by 4 bases and 10 bases, with 13 bases remaining between them. Germline V gene sequence: CDR1 SGHTA, CDR2 FQGNSA. The CDR3 is 13 residues long. The CDR3 coding sequence is TGTGCCAGCAGCTCAAAAAACCGGGGAAAACTGTTTTTT. This translates into CASSSKNRGKLFF.

The gene calls are TRBV5-4 and TRBJ2-7; D unresolved. Trimming removed 3 bases at V and 4 bases at J, with 8 bases between. The CDR3 runs 12 residues. Germline loops: CDR1 SGHNT, CDR2 YYREEE (reference sequence). CDR3 loop: CASSSSLYEQYF. The CDR3, as DNA: TGTGCCAGCAGCTCCTCTCTTTACGAGCAGTACTTC.

This clone appeared a few times. An end of the junction differs from the germline gene, which may be a read error. The V and J genes are TRBV7-2 and TRBJ1-3; unclear D gene. The CDR3 is made up of 12 amino acids. The V gene's germline CDR1 is SGHTA and CDR2 FQGNSA. The CDR3 spells CASSLGSHAIYF. The CDR3 DNA reads TGTGCCAGCAGTTTAGGGTCTCACGCTATATATTTT.

The chain recombines TRBV30 with TRBJ1-1, with TRBD1 as a possible D gene (6 bases). The germline CDR1 and CDR2 sequences are GTSNPN and SVGIG (reference sequence). The CDR3 runs to 14 residues. V lost 2 bases and J lost 1, with 11 bases in between. The CDR3 region is CAWSTQGPNTEAFF. The CDR3, as DNA: TGTGCCTGGAGTACCCAGGGGCCGAACACTGAAGCTTTCTTT.

The V call is TRBV5-1, the J call TRBJ1-2; the match to TRBD1 covers 7 bases. The germline V gene has CDR1 SGHRS and CDR2 YFSETQ. V lost 5 bases, J lost 0 bases, and 10 bases stayed unmatched. CDR3 length: 16 amino acids. The CDR3 DNA reads as TGCGCCAGCAGGGTGGGGACAGCTGGACCTAACTATGGCTACACCTTC. This encodes CASRVGTAGPNYGYTF.

The chain combines TRBV5-1 with TRBJ2-7, with 10 bases that match TRBD2. Germline-derived CDR1 and CDR2 are SGHRS and YFSETQ. V shed 0 bases, J shed 3 bases, and the junction held 6 bases outside the gene matches. There are 16 residues in the CDR3. CDR3 sequence reads: CASSLAPPSGGYEQYF. The CDR3 nucleotides read TGCGCCAGCAGCTTGGCCCCACCTAGCGGGGGCTACGAGCAGTACTTC.

This rearrangement joins TRBV5-6 to TRBJ2-7, with TRBD2 matching 8 bases. This CDR3 spans 17 amino acids. Trimming at V came to 7 bases and at J to 0 bases, leaving 15 bases not matched to a gene. Germline CDR1 SGHDT, CDR2 YYEEEE. The DNA for the CDR3 is TGTGCCAGCCTCAAGGGAGTAGCGGGACTGAGCTCCTACGAGCAGTACTTC. This translates into CASLKGVAGLSSYEQYF. Full variable domain (rest looked up from reference TRBV5-6 and TRBJ2-7): DAGVTQSPTHLIKTRGQQVTLRCSPKSGHDTVSWYQQALGQGPQFIFQYYEEEERQRGNFPDRFSGHQFPNYSSELNVNALLLGDSALYLCASLKGVAGLSSYEQYFGPGTRLTVT.

The CDR3 DNA sequence: TGCGCCAGCAGGGCGGGACAGGGGATTGGGAACACTGAAGCTTTCTTT. Translated: CASRAGQGIGNTEAFF. The chain has TRBV10-1 and TRBJ1-1; 10 nucleotides line up with TRBD1. V dropped 6 bases and J dropped 1; count of bases not matched to a gene: 8. The CDR3 contains 16 residues. Germline loops: CDR1 WNHNN, CDR2 SYGVQD (reference sequence).

The chain carries TRBV30 and TRBJ1-2, with a weak D call TRBD1 (6 bases). V gave up 3 bases and J gave up 9 bases, with 14 bases separating them. This CDR3 comprises 12 residues. Germline-derived CDR1 and CDR2 are GTSNPN and SVGIG (reference sequence). The CDR3 DNA reads TGTGCCTGGAGGGATCCGGGACATCGCTACACCTTC. It yields the protein CAWRDPGHRYTF.

The J gene is TRBJ1-2, the V gene TRBV29-1; 9 bases are shared with TRBD1. This CDR3 comprises 13 residues. Germline V gene lookup returns CDR1 SQVTM and CDR2 ANQGSEA. Germline trimming cut 6 bases from V and 5 bases from J; bases unmatched to any gene: 7. The CDR3, as DNA: TGCAGCGTCCCGGGACAGGGAGAGTATGGCTACACCTTC. Translating gives CSVPGQGEYGYTF.

The chain is built from TRBV7-2 and TRBJ1-1; D uncertain. The CDR3 loop spans 14 amino acids. CDR1 is SGHTA, CDR2 FQGNSA, per germline. V was shortened by 1 base and J by 10 bases, with 16 bases between the two germline ends. This CDR3 is CASSLEQVGVVAFF. The CDR3 DNA follows: TGTGCCAGCAGCTTAGAGCAGGTCGGAGTGGTAGCTTTCTTT.

This clone showed up just once. This chain links TRBV9 with TRBJ1-2; D is uncertain. Germline lookup yields CDR1 SGDLS and CDR2 YYNGEE. CDR3 length equals 14 residues. The V gene lost 2 bases and the J gene lost 3 bases, with 11 bases spanning the gap. The CDR3 coding sequence is TGTGCCAGCAGCGTCGCATGGCAGGACTATGGCTACACCTTC. This translates into CASSVAWQDYGYTF. Using reference TRBV9 and TRBJ1-2 for the parts outside the CDR3, the full variable domain is DSGVTQTPKHLITATGQRVTLRCSPRSGDLSVYWYQQSLDQGLQFLIQYYNGEERAKGNILERFSAQQFPDLHSELNLSSLELGDSALYFCASSVAWQDYGYTFGSGTRLTVV.